The rows below give T cell receptor beta chains drawn from one sample of a study of post-analysis software for immune sequencing data. TCRdb redid the calling of the PCR reads with MiXCR, one entry per CDR3 protein. This repertoire shows about 570,000 distinct CDR3 sequences, roughly 34% found once; its top ten account for 6%. The specimen sequenced was blood. These receptors all come from a girl aged 2 to 17 with multiple sclerosis. Both conserved end residues are part of each CDR3. The D gene is left open where the match is weak. Clone sizes are given selectively: once, few, many, or a class where the clone is expanded.

J gene: TRBJ2-4
D gene: TRBD2
clone size: .
V gene: TRBV2
CDR3 DNA: TGTGCCAGCTATTATTCTAGCGGGGGAAAAAACGGCTATTTAGCCAAAAACATTCAGTACTTC
CDR3 protein: CASYYSSGGKNGYLAKNIQYF

J gene: TRBJ2-1
D gene: TRBD2
clone size: many
V gene: TRBV4-2
CDR3 DNA: TGTGCCAGCAGCCAAGTTTCTAGCGGGGGACTCTACAATGAGCAGTTCTTC
CDR3 protein: CASSQVSSGGLYNEQFF

J gene: TRBJ1-2
D gene: .
clone size: .
V gene: TRBV6-4
CDR3 DNA: TGTGCCAGCAGTGACCCCGGCGCCTCCTATGGCCACACCTTC
CDR3 protein: CASSDPGASYGHTF

J gene: TRBJ2-1
D gene: TRBD1
clone size: once
V gene: TRBV5-1
CDR3 DNA: TGCGCCAGCAGCTTACAGGGGGCTGAGCAGTTCTTC
CDR3 protein: CASSLQGAEQFF

J gene: TRBJ2-5
D gene: TRBD1
clone size: .
V gene: TRBV20-1
CDR3 DNA: TGCAGTGCTGGGGACAGGGGTGGGGAGACCCAGTACTTC
CDR3 protein: CSAGDRGGETQYF

J gene: TRBJ2-7
D gene: .
clone size: few
V gene: TRBV24-1
CDR3 DNA: TGTGCCACCAGTGATGGGGGGCTTTACGAGCAGTACTTC
CDR3 protein: CATSDGGLYEQYF

J gene: TRBJ1-2
D gene: .
clone size: .
V gene: TRBV7-9
CDR3 DNA: TGTGCCAGCAGCTTTGACGGTCGGGGGGACTATGGCTACACCTTC
CDR3 protein: CASSFDGRGDYGYTF

J gene: TRBJ2-7
D gene: .
clone size: few
V gene: TRBV19
CDR3 DNA: TGTGCCAGTAGTCCAGGGGCATGGGAGCAGTACTTC
CDR3 protein: CASSPGAWEQYF

J gene: TRBJ2-3
D gene: .
clone size: few
V gene: TRBV28
CDR3 DNA: TGTGCCAGCAGTTTCCGTGACAGTTACACAGATACGCAGTATTTT
CDR3 protein: CASSFRDSYTDTQYF

J gene: TRBJ2-1
D gene: TRBD1
clone size: .
V gene: TRBV5-5
CDR3 DNA: TGTGCCAGCAGCGAGACAGGGAATACCTACAATGAGCAGTTCTTC
CDR3 protein: CASSETGNTYNEQFF

J gene: TRBJ1-6
D gene: .
clone size: .
V gene: TRBV12-3/TRBV12-4
CDR3 DNA: TGTGCCAGCAGTTTCGGAGGGGAAGTATTCTCACCCCTCCACTTT
CDR3 protein: CASSFGGEVFSPLHF

J gene: TRBJ1-1
D gene: .
clone size: .
V gene: TRBV2
CDR3 DNA: TGTGCCAGCAGTGGTCAGGAAAGCACTGAAGCTTTCTTT
CDR3 protein: CASSGQESTEAFF

J gene: TRBJ2-5
D gene: .
clone size: .
V gene: TRBV29-1
CDR3 DNA: TGCAGCGTCGACGGCCCAAGCGAAGAGACCCAGTACTTC
CDR3 protein: CSVDGPSEETQYF

J gene: TRBJ2-5
D gene: .
clone size: few
V gene: TRBV14
CDR3 DNA: TGTGCCAGCAGCCCAGGCCCCCGAGCAGAGACCCAGTACTTC
CDR3 protein: CASSPGPRAETQYF

J gene: TRBJ2-1
D gene: .
clone size: .
V gene: TRBV11-2
CDR3 DNA: TGTGCCAGCAGACCTGGTCTTGGGGGCAATGAGCAGTTCTTC
CDR3 protein: CASRPGLGGNEQFF

J gene: TRBJ2-5
D gene: .
clone size: .
V gene: TRBV18
CDR3 DNA: TGTGCCAGCTCACCAAACAGCCAAGAGACCCAGTACTTC
CDR3 protein: CASSPNSQETQYF

J gene: TRBJ2-4
D gene: .
clone size: .
V gene: TRBV6-2/TRBV6-3
CDR3 DNA: TGTGCCAGCAGTCCTTGGCGCCTAGCCAAAAACATTCAGTACTTC
CDR3 protein: CASSPWRLAKNIQYF

J gene: TRBJ2-3
D gene: .
clone size: .
V gene: TRBV12-3/TRBV12-4
CDR3 DNA: TGTGCCAGCAGGGGGGTAGGCACAGATACGCAGTATTTT
CDR3 protein: CASRGVGTDTQYF

J gene: TRBJ2-7
D gene: .
clone size: .
V gene: TRBV7-9
CDR3 DNA: TGTGCCAGCAGTTTGGACTATCCTCCCTACGAGCAGTACTTC
CDR3 protein: CASSLDYPPYEQYF

J gene: TRBJ2-1
D gene: .
clone size: .
V gene: TRBV7-3
CDR3 DNA: TGTGCCAGCAGCTTATTCCCCTACAATGAGCAGTTCTTC
CDR3 protein: CASSLFPYNEQFF

J gene: TRBJ2-7
D gene: TRBD1
clone size: few
V gene: TRBV29-1
CDR3 DNA: TGCAGCGTTGAAGATCCCTCGACAGGGAACCACGAGCAGTACTTC
CDR3 protein: CSVEDPSTGNHEQYF

J gene: TRBJ1-6
D gene: TRBD1
clone size: .
V gene: TRBV5-1
CDR3 DNA: TGCGCCAGCAGCTTGGACCCGACAGGGTTGGGTTCACCCCTCCACTTT
CDR3 protein: CASSLDPTGLGSPLHF

J gene: TRBJ2-1
D gene: TRBD1
clone size: .
V gene: TRBV12-3/TRBV12-4
CDR3 DNA: TGTGCCAGCACGACGGGACAGGGGGAGCAGTTCTTC
CDR3 protein: CASTTGQGEQFF

J gene: TRBJ2-3
D gene: .
clone size: .
V gene: TRBV5-1
CDR3 DNA: TGCGCCAGCAGCTTGGGGACCCCTTGGGCAGGGCGGACAGATACGCAGTATTTT
CDR3 protein: CASSLGTPWAGRTDTQYF

J gene: TRBJ2-3
D gene: TRBD2
clone size: few
V gene: TRBV7-6
CDR3 DNA: TGTGCCAGCAGCTATCTAGCGGGGGGGGGAGATACGCAGTATTTT
CDR3 protein: CASSYLAGGGDTQYF

J gene: TRBJ2-3
D gene: .
clone size: .
V gene: TRBV6-5
CDR3 DNA: TGTGCCAGCAGTCGGGGCCACAGCACAGATACGCAGTATTTT
CDR3 protein: CASSRGHSTDTQYF

J gene: TRBJ1-2
D gene: TRBD1
clone size: .
V gene: TRBV3-1
CDR3 DNA: TGTGCCAGCAGCCAAGGGACAGGGACTTTTTTTGGCTACACCTTC
CDR3 protein: CASSQGTGTFFGYTF

J gene: TRBJ1-1
D gene: .
clone size: .
V gene: TRBV20-1
CDR3 DNA: TGCAGTGCATACGACGGGCGGAGAGGGCGCACTGAAGCTTTCTTT
CDR3 protein: CSAYDGRRGRTEAFF

J gene: TRBJ1-6
D gene: .
clone size: few
V gene: TRBV5-6
CDR3 DNA: TGTGCCAGCAGCGGAGGAAGGGAGAGCTCCTATAATTCACCCCTCCACTTT
CDR3 protein: CASSGGRESSYNSPLHF

J gene: TRBJ2-5
D gene: .
clone size: few
V gene: TRBV4-2
CDR3 DNA: TGTGCCAGCAGCCAAGGTCGAAGCACCTTCCCCGAGACCCAGTACTTC
CDR3 protein: CASSQGRSTFPETQYF

J gene: TRBJ2-1
D gene: TRBD1
clone size: once
V gene: TRBV20-1
CDR3 DNA: TGCAGTGCACAAGACAGGGTAAAGGACAATGAGCAGTTCTTC
CDR3 protein: CSAQDRVKDNEQFF

J gene: TRBJ2-3
D gene: .
clone size: few
V gene: TRBV5-1
CDR3 DNA: TGCGCCAGCAGCTCCGGTACAGGGAGCACAGATACGCGGTATTTT
CDR3 protein: CASSSGTGSTDTRYF

J gene: TRBJ1-4
D gene: TRBD1
clone size: .
V gene: TRBV7-6
CDR3 DNA: TGTGCCAGCAGCTTACCACCGACAGGGCCCGCAACTAATGAAAAACTGTTTTTT
CDR3 protein: CASSLPPTGPATNEKLFF

J gene: TRBJ2-1
D gene: .
clone size: .
V gene: TRBV6-4
CDR3 DNA: TGTGCCAGCAGTGACCTCGGGGAGGCCTACAATGAGCAGTTCTTC
CDR3 protein: CASSDLGEAYNEQFF

J gene: TRBJ1-5
D gene: TRBD1
clone size: .
V gene: TRBV27
CDR3 DNA: TGTGCCAGCAGTCCCCTGGACAGGGGCGAAAATCAGCCCCAGCATTTT
CDR3 protein: CASSPLDRGENQPQHF

J gene: TRBJ1-5
D gene: .
clone size: .
V gene: TRBV12-3/TRBV12-4
CDR3 DNA: TGTGCCAGCAGTTTAGGGGTAAAGCCCCAGCATTTT
CDR3 protein: CASSLGVKPQHF

J gene: TRBJ2-7
D gene: .
clone size: .
V gene: TRBV7-9
CDR3 DNA: TGTGCCAGCAGCTTAGCAGGGAATGACTACGAGCAGTACTTC
CDR3 protein: CASSLAGNDYEQYF

J gene: TRBJ2-1
D gene: TRBD2
clone size: .
V gene: TRBV2
CDR3 DNA: TGTGCCAGCAGTGAAGCGGGAGCGGGGGGTCTTAATGAGCAGTTCTTC
CDR3 protein: CASSEAGAGGLNEQFF

J gene: TRBJ1-1
D gene: .
clone size: .
V gene: TRBV5-1
CDR3 DNA: TGCGCCAGCAGCCCACGGGTCTTCGGGAACACTGAAGCTTTCTTT
CDR3 protein: CASSPRVFGNTEAFF

J gene: TRBJ2-5
D gene: .
clone size: .
V gene: TRBV12-3/TRBV12-4
CDR3 DNA: TGTGCCAGCAGGAGGGGGGACCAAGAGACCCAGTACTTC
CDR3 protein: CASRRGDQETQYF